Following are 30 T cell receptor beta chains from one sample sequenced in a study of T cell responses to AZD1222 COVID-19 vaccine. Sequenced by immunoSEQ multiplex PCR; TCRdb stores in-frame clones only, minus some. The table shows about 120,000 clones, with around 85% occurring only once. The specimen comprised peripheral blood, sampled on day 0 of AZD1222 vaccination. Receptor source: an adult in good health.

The CDR3 loop is CSALQGAGQPQHF. Written as DNA, the CDR3 is TGCAGCGCTTTACAGGGGGCAGGGCAGCCCCAGCATTTT. The V gene is TRBV29-1, the J gene TRBJ1-5; 9 nucleotides line up with TRBD1. V shed 7 bases and J 7 bases; nucleotides not matched to a gene: 8. CDR1 and CDR2 (germline): SQVTM, ANQGSEA. This CDR3 has 13 residues.

The chain combines TRBV15 with TRBJ1-1, with unresolved D. V dropped 4 bases and J dropped 7 bases, with 19 bases sitting between them. Germline lookup yields CDR1 LNHNV and CDR2 YYDKDF (reference sequence). The CDR3 length is 15 residues. The CDR3 is CATSKPQDGTSEAFF. CDR3 sequence (DNA): TGTGCCACCAGCAAACCCCAGGACGGAACGAGTGAAGCTTTCTTT.

V is TRBV7-3 and J is TRBJ2-7; TRBD2 matches at 7 bases. This CDR3 is built from 13 residues. Germline values: CDR1 SGHTA, CDR2 FQGTGA. The V gene end was trimmed by 5 bases and the J gene end by 6 bases; junction bases not matched to a gene: 7. The chain's CDR3 is CASSLSGRGEQYF. The CDR3 nucleotides read TGTGCCAGCAGCCTCTCGGGGAGGGGCGAGCAGTACTTC. The whole variable domain, remainder taken from reference TRBV7-3 and TRBJ2-7, is GAGVSQTPSNKVTEKGKYVELRCDPISGHTALYWYRQSLGQGPEFLIYFQGTGAADDSGLPNDRFFAVRPEGSVSTLKIQRTERGDSAVYLCASSLSGRGEQYFGPGTRLTVT.

The chain carries TRBV28 and TRBJ1-4; D may be TRBD1 (6 bases). V lost 2 bases and J 7 bases, leaving 14 bases between the germline ends. The germline CDR1 and CDR2 sequences are MDHEN and SYDVKM. This CDR3 comprises 15 residues. This CDR3 reads CASSLGGQGGEKLFF. In nucleotides, the CDR3 is TGTGCCAGCAGTTTAGGGGGGCAGGGCGGTGAAAAACTGTTTTTT. Using reference TRBV28 and TRBJ1-4 for the parts outside the CDR3, the full variable domain is DVKVTQSSRYLVKRTGEKVFLECVQDMDHENMFWYRQDPGLGLRLIYFSYDVKMKEKGDIPEGYSVSREKKERFSLILESASTNQTSMYLCASSLGGQGGEKLFFGSGTQLSVL.

The chain combines TRBV21-1 with TRBJ2-3. TRBV21-1 is labeled a pseudogene. The CDR3 covers 15 residues. CDR3 sequence reads: CAGPGGQSRTDTQYF. In DNA, the CDR3 is TGTGCCGGTCCGGGGGGACAGAGCAGGACAGATACGCAGTATTTT.

The chain combines TRBV7-2 with TRBJ2-1; D is perhaps TRBD1 (6 bases). There are 13 residues in the CDR3. Germline V CDR1 and CDR2: SGHTA, FQGNSA. Trimming removed 1 base at V and 8 bases at J, with 9 bases between. DNA for the CDR3: TGTGCCAGCAGCTTAGAACAGGGCTATGAGCAGTTCTTC. Translation: CASSLEQGYEQFF. Using reference TRBV7-2 and TRBJ2-1 for the parts outside the CDR3, the full variable domain is GAGVSQSPSNKVTEKGKDVELRCDPISGHTALYWYRQSLGQGLEFLIYFQGNSAPDKSGLPSDRFSAERTGGSVSTLTIQRTQQEDSAVYLCASSLEQGYEQFFGPGTRLTVL.

The chain combines TRBV4-2 with TRBJ2-7; D unresolved. V was pared by 0 bases and J by 1 base, with 13 bases between. CDR1 LGHNA and CDR2 YNFKEQ come from the germline V gene. CDR3 length equals 16 residues. DNA of the CDR3: TGTGCCAGCAGCCAAGATCGAGGTAGTTCGTCCTACGAGCAGTACTTC. Its protein product is CASSQDRGSSSYEQYF.

DNA of the CDR3: TGTGCCAGCAGTGCGGACAGAGAAAACATTCAGTACTTC. Translated: CASSADRENIQYF. This rearrangement joins TRBV2 to TRBJ2-4; maybe TRBD1 (6 bases). The germline gives CDR1 SNHLY, CDR2 FYNNEI. This CDR3 is 13 amino acids long. The ends were cut back, 4 bases at V and 5 bases at J, with 9 bases in the middle. The complete variable domain, with remaining parts taken from reference TRBV2 and TRBJ2-4, reads EPEVTQTPSHQVTQMGQEVILRCVPISNHLYFYWYRQILGQKVEFLVSFYNNEISEKSEIFDDQFSVERPDGSNFTLKIRSTKLEDSAMYFCASSADRENIQYFGAGTRLSVL.

This chain's CDR3 is CASSEGISDTQYF. The CDR3 nucleotides read TGTGCCAGCAGTGAAGGCATCTCAGATACGCAGTATTTT. The chain is built from TRBV2 and TRBJ2-3; D remains ambiguous. V dropped 1 base and J dropped 4 bases, with 6 bases sitting between them. Germline-derived CDR1 and CDR2 are SNHLY and FYNNEI. CDR3 length: 13 amino acids.

A word on this clone: Sequence at one end of the junction differs from germline and may be a read error. This chain connects TRBV6-1 to TRBJ2-2; a possible D gene is TRBD2 (6 bases). The CDR3 spans 16 residues. The germline V gene encodes CDR1 MNHNS and CDR2 SASEGT. The CDR3 nucleotides read TGTGCCAACAGTGAAGGAGGGAGGAGCCACACCGGGGAGCTGTTTTTT. Translation gives CANSEGGRSHTGELFF.

The rearrangement uses TRBV5-1 and TRBJ1-1; D might be TRBD1 (6 bases). Trimming shortened V by 5 bases and J by 7 bases, and 18 bases separated the two germline ends. CDR1 SGHRS and CDR2 YFSETQ come from the germline V gene. The CDR3 covers 14 residues. The CDR3 spells CASRLGGASGEAFF. The DNA of the CDR3 is TGCGCCAGCAGGCTTGGGGGGGCGAGTGGTGAAGCTTTCTTT.

The rearrangement links TRBV6-5 to TRBJ2-1, with 10 bases fitting TRBD1. Germline V gene lookup returns CDR1 MNHEY and CDR2 SVGAGI. The CDR3 has 15 amino acids. After removal of 5 bases from V and 4 bases from J, the junction contained 5 bases not matched to a gene. CDR3 residues: CASSNWGQGYNEQFF. The CDR3 nucleotides read TGTGCCAGCAGTAACTGGGGACAGGGGTACAATGAGCAGTTCTTC.

The rearrangement links TRBV6-5 to TRBJ1-6, with a weak D call TRBD1 (5 bases). V was shortened by 4 bases and J by 9 bases, with 16 bases between the two germline ends. The CDR3 is 15 amino acids. CDR1 is MNHEY and CDR2 is SVGAGI in the germline V gene. The CDR3 bases are TGTGCCAGCAGTTCCCCCCGAAGGGGCGGTTCACCCCTCCACTTT. It yields the protein CASSSPRRGGSPLHF.

The chain recombines TRBV28 with TRBJ1-5; 12 positions match TRBD1. The CDR3 is 17 amino acids. The germline gives CDR1 MDHEN, CDR2 SYDVKM. After removal of 3 bases from V and 3 bases from J, the junction contained 6 bases not matched to a gene. CDR3 nucleotide sequence: TGTGCCAGCAGTTTGGGGACAGGGGGCCGCAACAATCAGCCCCAGCATTTT. Protein: CASSLGTGGRNNQPQHF.

CDR3 protein: CASSSWTGVNEQFF. CDR3 DNA: TGTGCCAGCAGTTCCTGGACAGGGGTTAATGAGCAGTTCTTC. This chain connects TRBV27 to TRBJ2-1; 9 bases map to TRBD1. The CDR3 runs 14 residues. V shed 4 bases and J 7 bases; nucleotides not matched to a gene: 5. Germline CDR1 is MNHEY and CDR2 is SMNVEV (reference sequence).

The chain couples TRBV12-3 or TRBV12-4 to TRBJ2-1; TRBD1 matches at 7 bases. The CDR3 runs to 13 residues. V trimming: 7 bases; J trimming: 6 bases; junction bases outside the gene matches: 6. CDR3 loop: CASTLTGANEQFF. The DNA for the CDR3 is TGTGCCAGCACCTTAACAGGGGCCAATGAGCAGTTCTTC.

DNA for the CDR3: TGTGCCAGTAGTATCGGCAGGCAGTTTGGAAACACCATATATTTT. The encoded protein is CASSIGRQFGNTIYF. This sequence joins TRBV19 and TRBJ1-3; D not certain. CDR1 is LNHDA and CDR2 is SQIVND in the germline V gene (reference sequence). The CDR3 contains 15 residues. Deletions cut 3 bases from V and 3 bases from J, with 12 bases between.

The chain joins TRBV9 to TRBJ2-1; 11 positions match TRBD2. The CDR3 covers 17 residues. Per germline, CDR1 SGDLS and CDR2 YYNGEE. V lost 0 bases, J lost 7 bases, and 9 bases stayed unmatched. CDR3 sequence: CASSVGGGSGRGNEQFF. CDR3 coding DNA: TGTGCCAGCAGCGTAGGAGGGGGTAGCGGGAGGGGAAATGAGCAGTTCTTC.

This chain links TRBV19 with TRBJ1-4, with D possibly matching TRBD1 (6 bases). V lost 5 bases and J lost 8, with 15 bases in between. The CDR3 consists of 14 residues. Germline V gene sequence: CDR1 LNHDA, CDR2 SQIVND (reference sequence). Here the CDR3 reads CASSPRDIREKLFF. The DNA of the CDR3 is TGTGCCAGTAGTCCACGGGACATAAGGGAAAAACTGTTTTTT. Drawing the rest from reference TRBV19 and TRBJ1-4, the complete variable domain is DGGITQSPKYLFRKEGQNVTLSCEQNLNHDAMYWYRQDPGQGLRLIYYSQIVNDFQKGDIAEGYSVSREKKESFPLTVTSAQKNPTAFYLCASSPRDIREKLFFGSGTQLSVL.

The J gene is TRBJ2-7, the V gene TRBV5-1; D not resolved. CDR3 size: 14 residues. Germline lookup yields CDR1 SGHRS and CDR2 YFSETQ. Trimming stripped 0 bases from V and 4 bases from J, with 11 bases between. The chain's CDR3 is CASSLEGKGYEQYF. DNA of the CDR3: TGCGCCAGCAGCTTGGAAGGGAAAGGTTACGAGCAGTACTTC.

In DNA, the CDR3 is TGTGCCAGCAGTTGGGGACAGGGGGCGTCAGGTGGCTACACCTTC. It encodes CASSWGQGASGGYTF. The chain combines TRBV28 with TRBJ1-2; 12 bases match TRBD1. V shed 4 bases and J 7 bases; nucleotides not matched to a gene: 7. In germline, CDR1 is MDHEN, CDR2 SYDVKM. The CDR3 is 15 amino acids.

This chain connects TRBV30 to TRBJ2-2; unclear D gene. Germline V gene sequence: CDR1 GTSNPN, CDR2 SVGIG (reference sequence). CDR3 length: 13 amino acids. V dropped 2 bases and J dropped 1 base, with 5 bases sitting between them. The CDR3 loop is CAWSPGNTGELFF. Here the CDR3 DNA reads TGTGCCTGGAGTCCTGGGAACACCGGGGAGCTGTTTTTT.

The chain carries TRBV4-1 and TRBJ2-2; TRBD2 is a possible D gene (5 bases). Deletions cut 3 bases from V and 5 bases from J, with 16 bases between. Germline loops: CDR1 MGHRA, CDR2 YSYEKL. This CDR3 is 16 amino acids long. CDR3 sequence: CASSQPKDGVTGELFF. CDR3 in DNA: TGCGCCAGCAGCCAGCCCAAGGACGGGGTAACCGGGGAGCTGTTTTTT.

The chain joins TRBV3-1 (or the pseudogene TRBV3-2) to TRBJ2-7; D tentatively fits TRBD1 or TRBD2 (5 bases each). From germline, CDR1 is LGHDT and CDR2 YNNKEL (reference sequence). Deletions cut 0 bases from V and 13 bases from J, with 13 bases between. The CDR3 spans 12 residues. The CDR3 nucleotides read TGTGCCAGCAGCCAAGAGCAGGGAGTAACTTACTTC. It yields the protein CASSQEQGVTYF.

The chain couples TRBV3-1 (or the pseudogene TRBV3-2) to TRBJ2-1; 9 nucleotides agree with TRBD2. Germline V gene data show CDR1 as LGHDT and CDR2 as YNNKEL (reference sequence). The trim removed 4 bases at V and 1 base at J, leaving 5 bases unmatched. The CDR3 extends over 16 amino acids. The CDR3 region has the DNA TGTGCCAGCAGCCGCAGACTAGCGGAGTCCTACAATGAGCAGTTCTTC. It specifies CASSRRLAESYNEQFF.

The chain links TRBV5-1 to TRBJ2-7; 12 bases are a match to TRBD2. The length of the CDR3 is 15 residues. Per the germline V gene, CDR1 is SGHRS and CDR2 is YFSETQ. With 3 bases clipped from V and 2 bases from J, the junction kept 3 bases outside the gene matches. The CDR3 spells CASSSSSGRAYEQYF. CDR3 sequence (DNA): TGCGCCAGCAGCTCTTCTAGCGGGAGGGCCTACGAGCAGTACTTC.

This rearrangement joins TRBV28 to TRBJ2-5, with TRBD1 as a possible D gene (5 bases). V was cut by 3 bases and J by 3 bases, with 11 bases left in between. Germline V CDR1 and CDR2: MDHEN, SYDVKM. The CDR3 runs 14 residues. CDR3 sequence: CASSFTLREETQYF. The CDR3, as DNA: TGTGCCAGCAGTTTCACTCTCAGGGAAGAGACCCAGTACTTC.

The chain employs TRBV29-1 and TRBJ2-7; no definite D call. The CDR3 totals 13 residues. Germline loops: CDR1 SQVTM, CDR2 ANQGSEA. Trimming took 4 bases from V and 2 from J, leaving 12 bases between them. The CDR3: CSVAPTGTYEQYF. CDR3 nucleotides: TGCAGCGTTGCCCCGACGGGTACCTACGAGCAGTACTTC.

The chain couples TRBV5-6 to TRBJ2-7; TRBD1 matches at 7 bases. With V trimmed by 4 bases and J by 2 bases, 9 bases remained unmatched. There are 15 residues in the CDR3. CDR1 and CDR2 from the germline V gene are SGHDT and YYEEEE. The CDR3 loop reads CASSLDPTGPYEQYF. CDR3 in DNA: TGTGCCAGCAGCCTCGACCCGACAGGGCCCTACGAGCAGTACTTC.

The chain carries TRBV5-4 and TRBJ1-6; 8 bases line up with TRBD1. The CDR3 loop spans 15 amino acids. The ends lost 4 bases at V and 9 bases at J; junction bases unmatched: 9. Germline CDR1 and CDR2: SGHNT and YYREEE (reference sequence). This chain's CDR3 is CASSPRTGQGSPLHF. Here the CDR3 DNA reads TGTGCCAGCAGCCCAAGGACAGGACAGGGTTCACCCCTCCACTTT.